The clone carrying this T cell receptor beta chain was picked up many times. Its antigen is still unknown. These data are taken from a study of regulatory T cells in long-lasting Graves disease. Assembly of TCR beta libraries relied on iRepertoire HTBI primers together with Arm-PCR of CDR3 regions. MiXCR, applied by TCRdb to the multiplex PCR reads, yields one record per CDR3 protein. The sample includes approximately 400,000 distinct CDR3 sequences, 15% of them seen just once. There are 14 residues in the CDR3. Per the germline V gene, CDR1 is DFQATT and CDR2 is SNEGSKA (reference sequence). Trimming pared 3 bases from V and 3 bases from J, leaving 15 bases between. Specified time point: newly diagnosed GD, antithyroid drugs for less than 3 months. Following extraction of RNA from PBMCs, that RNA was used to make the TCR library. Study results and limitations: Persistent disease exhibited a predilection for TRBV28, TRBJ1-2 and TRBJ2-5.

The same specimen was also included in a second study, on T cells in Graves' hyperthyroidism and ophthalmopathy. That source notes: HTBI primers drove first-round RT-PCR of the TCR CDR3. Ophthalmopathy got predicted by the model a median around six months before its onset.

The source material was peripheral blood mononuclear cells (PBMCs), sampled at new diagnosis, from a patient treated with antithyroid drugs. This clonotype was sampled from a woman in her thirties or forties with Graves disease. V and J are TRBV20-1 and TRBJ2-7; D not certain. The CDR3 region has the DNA TGCAGTGCTAGCCACCCCACCAACAACTACGAGCAGTACTTC. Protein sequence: CSASHPTNNYEQYF.